The clone carrying this T cell receptor (beta chain) showed up many times. Antigen specificity is unknown. In the library, individual cDNA molecules carried attached unique molecular identifiers. Each CDR3 protein is one row after TCRdb ran MiXCR on the 5' RACE reads. The sample has tens of thousands of distinct CDR3 sequences, 9.5% to 13% seen once. The CDR3 contains 15 residues. The germline V gene encodes CDR1 SEHNR and CDR2 FQNEAQ (reference sequence). The V and J ends lost 5 bases and 3 bases respectively, with 17 bases between them. The sample is drawn from a study of early T cells in non-severe SARS-CoV-2 infection. General observations from the study: Lookups in VDJdb leaned toward anti-spike CD8 responses and missed private and CD4 specificities.

The receptor's source is an adult who was a healthcare worker with PCR-confirmed SARS-CoV-2 infection or an uninfected control (not recorded which). The chain recombines TRBV7-9 with TRBJ2-7, with D possibly matching TRBD2 (5 bases). This specimen consisted of whole blood, obtained at baseline. The CDR3 DNA sequence: TGTGCCAGCAGCCCGGGGAAGGGCGGTAACTACGAGCAGTACTTC. Translated, it gives CASSPGKGGNYEQYF.